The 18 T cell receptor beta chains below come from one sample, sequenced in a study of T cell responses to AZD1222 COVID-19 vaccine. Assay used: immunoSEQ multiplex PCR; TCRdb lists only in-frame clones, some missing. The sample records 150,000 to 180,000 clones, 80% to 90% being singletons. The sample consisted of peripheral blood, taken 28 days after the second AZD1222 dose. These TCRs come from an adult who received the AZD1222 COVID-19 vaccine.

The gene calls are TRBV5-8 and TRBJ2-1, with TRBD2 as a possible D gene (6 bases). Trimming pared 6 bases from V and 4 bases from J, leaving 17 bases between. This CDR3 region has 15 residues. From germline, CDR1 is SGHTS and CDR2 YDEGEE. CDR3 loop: CASKMGGSSYNEQFF. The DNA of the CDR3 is TGTGCCAGCAAAATGGGGGGTTCGTCGTACAATGAGCAGTTCTTC. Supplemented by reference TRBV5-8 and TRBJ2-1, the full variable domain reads EAGVTQSPTHLIKTRGQQATLRCSPISGHTSVYWYQQALGLGLQFLLWYDEGEERNRGNFPPRFSGRQFPNYSSELNVNALELEDSALYLCASKMGGSSYNEQFFGPGTRLTVL.

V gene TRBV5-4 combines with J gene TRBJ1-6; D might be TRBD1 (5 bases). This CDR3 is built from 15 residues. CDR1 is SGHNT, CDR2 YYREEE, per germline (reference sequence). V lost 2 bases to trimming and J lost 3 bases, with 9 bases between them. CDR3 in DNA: TGTGCCAGCAGCTTTGGGACTGTCTATAATTCACCCCTCCACTTT. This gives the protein CASSFGTVYNSPLHF.

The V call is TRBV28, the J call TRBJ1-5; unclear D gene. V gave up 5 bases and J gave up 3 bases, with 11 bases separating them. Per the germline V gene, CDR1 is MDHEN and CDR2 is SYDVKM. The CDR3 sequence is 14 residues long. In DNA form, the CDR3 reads TGTGCCAGCAGTCGGTACAGAGACAATCAGCCCCAGCATTTT. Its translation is CASSRYRDNQPQHF. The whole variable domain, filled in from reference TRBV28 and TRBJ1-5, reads DVKVTQSSRYLVKRTGEKVFLECVQDMDHENMFWYRQDPGLGLRLIYFSYDVKMKEKGDIPEGYSVSREKKERFSLILESASTNQTSMYLCASSRYRDNQPQHFGDGTRLSIL.

Here the CDR3 DNA reads TGTGCCATCAGGAGGACAGGAGTTAATGAAAAACTGTTTTTT. It yields the protein CAIRRTGVNEKLFF. The chain couples TRBV10-3 to TRBJ1-4; 7 bases map to TRBD1. From germline, CDR1 is ENHRY and CDR2 SYGVKD. The CDR3 consists of 14 residues. With V trimmed by 6 bases and J by 4 bases, 5 bases remained unmatched.

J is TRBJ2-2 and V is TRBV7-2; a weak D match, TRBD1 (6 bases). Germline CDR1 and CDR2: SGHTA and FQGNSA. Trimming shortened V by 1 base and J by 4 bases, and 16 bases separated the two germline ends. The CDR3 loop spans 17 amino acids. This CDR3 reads CASSLVGQGSGTGELFF. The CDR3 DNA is TGTGCCAGCAGCTTAGTAGGTCAGGGGTCGGGCACCGGGGAGCTGTTTTTT.

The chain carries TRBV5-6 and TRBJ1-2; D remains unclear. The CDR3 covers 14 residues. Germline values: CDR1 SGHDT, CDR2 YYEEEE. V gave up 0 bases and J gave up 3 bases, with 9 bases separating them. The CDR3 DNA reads TGTGCCAGCAGCTTGGAGGGTTTTGACTATGGCTACACCTTC. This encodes CASSLEGFDYGYTF. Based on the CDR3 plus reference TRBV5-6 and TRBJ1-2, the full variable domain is DAGVTQSPTHLIKTRGQQVTLRCSPKSGHDTVSWYQQALGQGPQFIFQYYEEEERQRGNFPDRFSGHQFPNYSSELNVNALLLGDSALYLCASSLEGFDYGYTFGSGTRLTVV.

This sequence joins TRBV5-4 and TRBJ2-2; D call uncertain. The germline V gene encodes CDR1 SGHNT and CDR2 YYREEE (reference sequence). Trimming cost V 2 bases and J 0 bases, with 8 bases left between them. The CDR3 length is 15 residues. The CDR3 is CASSLGPANTGELFF. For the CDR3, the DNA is TGTGCCAGCAGCTTAGGGCCGGCGAACACCGGGGAGCTGTTTTTT.

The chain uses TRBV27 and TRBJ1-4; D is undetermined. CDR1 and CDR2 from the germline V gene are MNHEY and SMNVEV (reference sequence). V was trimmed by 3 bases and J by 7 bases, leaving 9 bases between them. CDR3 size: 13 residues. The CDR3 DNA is TGTGCCAGCAGTTTCAGCCCGGGTGAAAAACTGTTTTTT. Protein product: CASSFSPGEKLFF. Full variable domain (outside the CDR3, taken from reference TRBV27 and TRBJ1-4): EAQVTQNPRYLITVTGKKLTVTCSQNMNHEYMSWYRQDPGLGLRQIYYSMNVEVTDKGDVPEGYKVSRKEKRNFPLILESPSPNQTSLYFCASSFSPGEKLFFGSGTQLSVL.

DNA of the CDR3: TGTGCCTGGAGTCCCGGGACAGGCTTATATCCTGTCGCTGAAGCTTTCTTT. It encodes CAWSPGTGLYPVAEAFF. The chain couples TRBV30 to TRBJ1-1, with 8 bases aligning to TRBD1. The CDR3 covers 17 residues. V was pared by 2 bases and J by 6 bases, with 17 bases of the junction left unmatched. Germline V gene lookup returns CDR1 GTSNPN and CDR2 SVGIG (reference sequence).

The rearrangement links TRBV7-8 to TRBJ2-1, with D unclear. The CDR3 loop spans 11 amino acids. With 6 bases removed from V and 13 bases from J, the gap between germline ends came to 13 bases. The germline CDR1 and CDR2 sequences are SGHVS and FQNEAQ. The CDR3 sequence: CASRELSEQFF. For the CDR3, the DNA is TGTGCCAGCAGGGAGTTGAGTGAACAGTTCTTC.

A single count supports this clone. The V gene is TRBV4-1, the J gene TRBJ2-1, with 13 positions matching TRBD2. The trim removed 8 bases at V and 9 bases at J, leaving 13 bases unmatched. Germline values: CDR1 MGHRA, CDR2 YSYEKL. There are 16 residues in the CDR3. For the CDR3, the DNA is TGCGCCAGCCCCCCCGGAGGGACTAGCGGGAATATTGAGCAGTTCTTC. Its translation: CASPPGGTSGNIEQFF.

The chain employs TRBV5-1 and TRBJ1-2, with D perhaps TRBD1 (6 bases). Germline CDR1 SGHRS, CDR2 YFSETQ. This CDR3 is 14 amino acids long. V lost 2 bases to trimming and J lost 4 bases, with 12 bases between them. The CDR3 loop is CASSFKDSIYGYTF. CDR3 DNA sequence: TGCGCCAGCAGCTTCAAGGACAGTATCTATGGCTACACCTTC.

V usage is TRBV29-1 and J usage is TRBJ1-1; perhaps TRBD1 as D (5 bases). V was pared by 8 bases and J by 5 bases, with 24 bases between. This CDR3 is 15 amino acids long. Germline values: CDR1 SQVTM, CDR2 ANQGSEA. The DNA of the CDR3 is TGCAGCTTTCAATTAGGGCACGGGGGGTGGACTGAAGCTTTCTTT. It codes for CSFQLGHGGWTEAFF.

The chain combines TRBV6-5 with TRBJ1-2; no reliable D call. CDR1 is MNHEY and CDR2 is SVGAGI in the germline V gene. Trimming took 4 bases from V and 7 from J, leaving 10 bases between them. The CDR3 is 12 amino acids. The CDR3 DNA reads TGTGCCAGCAGTTCGCCCGGGATTGGCTACACCTTC. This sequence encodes CASSSPGIGYTF.

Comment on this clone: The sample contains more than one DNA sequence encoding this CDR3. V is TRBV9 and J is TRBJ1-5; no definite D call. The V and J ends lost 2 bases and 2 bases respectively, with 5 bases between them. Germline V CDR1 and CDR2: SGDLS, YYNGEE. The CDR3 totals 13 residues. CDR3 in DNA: TGTGCCAGCAGCGTTGACGGCAATCAGCCCCAGCATTTT. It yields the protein CASSVDGNQPQHF.

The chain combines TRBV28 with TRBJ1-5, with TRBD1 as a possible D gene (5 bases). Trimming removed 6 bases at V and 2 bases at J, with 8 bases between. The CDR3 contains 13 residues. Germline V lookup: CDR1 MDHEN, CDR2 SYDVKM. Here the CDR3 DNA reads TGTGCCAGCAGGCGAGGGGGCAATCAGCCCCAGCATTTT. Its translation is CASRRGGNQPQHF. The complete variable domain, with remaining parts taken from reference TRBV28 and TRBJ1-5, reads DVKVTQSSRYLVKRTGEKVFLECVQDMDHENMFWYRQDPGLGLRLIYFSYDVKMKEKGDIPEGYSVSREKKERFSLILESASTNQTSMYLCASRRGGNQPQHFGDGTRLSIL.

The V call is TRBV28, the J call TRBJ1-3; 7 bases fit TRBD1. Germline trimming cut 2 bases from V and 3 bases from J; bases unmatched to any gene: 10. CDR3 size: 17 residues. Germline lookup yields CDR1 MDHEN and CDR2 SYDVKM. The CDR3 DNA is TGTGCCAGCAGTTTACCCGCACAGGGGACGAGTGGAAACACCATATATTTT. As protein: CASSLPAQGTSGNTIYF.

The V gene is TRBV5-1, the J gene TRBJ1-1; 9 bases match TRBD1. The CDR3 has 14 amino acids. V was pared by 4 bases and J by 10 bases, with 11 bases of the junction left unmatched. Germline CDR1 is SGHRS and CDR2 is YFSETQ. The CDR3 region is CASSPDGQGTLAFF. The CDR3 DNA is TGCGCCAGCAGCCCCGACGGACAGGGGACCTTAGCTTTCTTT.